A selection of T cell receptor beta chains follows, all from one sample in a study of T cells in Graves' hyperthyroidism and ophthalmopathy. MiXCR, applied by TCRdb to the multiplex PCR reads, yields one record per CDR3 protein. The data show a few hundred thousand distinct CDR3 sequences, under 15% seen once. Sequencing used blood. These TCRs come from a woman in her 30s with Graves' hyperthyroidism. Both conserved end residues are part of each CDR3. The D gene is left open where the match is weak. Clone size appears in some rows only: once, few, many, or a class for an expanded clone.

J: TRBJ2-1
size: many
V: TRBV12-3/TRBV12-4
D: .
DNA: TGTGCCAGCAGTTCAAACTACAATGAGCAGTTCTTC
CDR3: CASSSNYNEQFF

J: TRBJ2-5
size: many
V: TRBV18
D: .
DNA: TGTGCCAGCTCACCCGAGAGGACCCAGTACTTC
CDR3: CASSPERTQYF

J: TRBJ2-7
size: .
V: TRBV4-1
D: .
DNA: TGCGCCAGCAGCTTACCCGACCCCTACGAGCAGTACTTC
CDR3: CASSLPDPYEQYF

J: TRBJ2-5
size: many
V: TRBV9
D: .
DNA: TGTGCCAGCAGCCGCCGGGGCTCGAGGCAAGAGACCCAGTACTTC
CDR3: CASSRRGSRQETQYF

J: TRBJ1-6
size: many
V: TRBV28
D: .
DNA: TGTGCCAGCAGTCCCCCACAACCCCAGGCAAATTCACCCCTCCACTTT
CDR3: CASSPPQPQANSPLHF

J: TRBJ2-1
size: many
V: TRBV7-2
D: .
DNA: TGTGCCAGCAGCCTGTGGACCGTAAACAATGAGCAGTTCTTC
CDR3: CASSLWTVNNEQFF

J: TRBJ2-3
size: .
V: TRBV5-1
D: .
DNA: TGCGCCAGCAGCACCACTACCGGGGGATTTACGCAGTATTTT
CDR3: CASSTTTGGFTQYF

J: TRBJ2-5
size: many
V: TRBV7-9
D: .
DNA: TGTGCCAGCAGCTTGTCGACAGGACAAGAGACCCAGTACTTC
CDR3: CASSLSTGQETQYF

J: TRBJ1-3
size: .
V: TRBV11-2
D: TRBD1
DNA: TGTGCCAGCAGCCCGGACAGGGCCCATGGAAACACCATATATTTT
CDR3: CASSPDRAHGNTIYF

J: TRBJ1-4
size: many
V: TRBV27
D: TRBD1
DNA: TGTGCCAGCAGTATCCGCTGGGACAGGGGGGATGAAAAACTGTTTTTT
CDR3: CASSIRWDRGDEKLFF

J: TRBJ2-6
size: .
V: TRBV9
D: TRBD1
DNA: TGTGCCAGCAGCATCGGACAGGGCTCTGGGGCCAACGTCCTGACTTTC
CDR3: CASSIGQGSGANVLTF

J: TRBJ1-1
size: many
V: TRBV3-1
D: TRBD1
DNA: TGTGCCAGCAGCCCCGGACAGGGAGAGACTGAAGCTTTCTTT
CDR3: CASSPGQGETEAFF